These T cell receptor beta chains were read from a single sample in a study of T cell responses to AZD1222 COVID-19 vaccine. Profiled with immunoSEQ multiplex PCR; TCRdb holds only in-frame clones, not every one. Seen here are some 200,000 clones, less than 95% observed once, and the top ten hold around 1.7%. This material consisted of peripheral blood, taken 28 days after the second dose of the MenACWY control vaccine. The receptors derive from an adult who received the MenACWY meningococcal vaccine as a control. Each CDR3 is given with its conserved first and last residue.

TRBJ2-7 | TRBV7-6 | CASSLSGSGGWEQYF
TRBJ1-2 | TRBV7-8 | CASSLAVRQARYGYTF
TRBJ1-2 | TRBV29-1 | CSAVVTAYGYTF
TRBJ2-7 | TRBV7-6 | CASSSNPGQGNEQYF
TRBJ1-6 | TRBV9 | CASSPQDRDSPLHF
TRBJ2-2 | TRBV6-5 | CASSSPGLAVTGELFF
TRBJ1-2 | TRBV29-1 | CSVGSGTNYGYTF
TRBJ1-5 | TRBV6-5 | CASSSRWTDSNQPQHF
TRBJ2-3 | TRBV10-3 | CAIRDGQGNTDTQYF
TRBJ1-3 | TRBV7-2 | CASSSPGGQFSSGNTIYF
TRBJ1-5 | TRBV28 | CASSQSPQPQHF
TRBJ2-5 | TRBV18 | CASSSPYQETQYF
TRBJ2-3 | TRBV13 | CASSLVSGKDTQYF
TRBJ2-7 | TRBV28 | CASSSGLAGEQYF
TRBJ1-6 | TRBV2 | CASRTTESSYNSPLHF
TRBJ1-1 | TRBV10-3 | CAISEGASVGAGGNTEAFF
TRBJ2-3 | TRBV6-5 | CASSLAGGGDTQYF
TRBJ2-3 | TRBV5-1 | CASSLAAPGTGRGTDTQYF
TRBJ2-7 | TRBV28 | CASSLKAPYEQYF
TRBJ1-5 | TRBV28 | CASRPPGGSNQPQHF
TRBJ2-7 | TRBV9 | CASSYGPSASSYEQYF
TRBJ1-5 | TRBV6-5 | CASSGRSSNQPQHF
TRBJ2-1 | TRBV29-1 | CSVRGDSGSRAGEQFF
TRBJ2-7 | TRBV2 | CASSGDASYEQYF
TRBJ2-5 | TRBV24-1 | CATSDSSTSVQETQYF
TRBJ2-7 | TRBV7-9 | CASSLRAGPYEQYF
TRBJ1-1 | TRBV10-3 | CAISELTGANTEAFF
TRBJ2-7 | TRBV20-1 | CSASPGTEQYF
TRBJ2-7 | TRBV5-4 | CASSSSGWDEQYF
TRBJ2-4 | TRBV5-1 | CASSQLAGVDRIQYF
TRBJ2-2 | TRBV2 | CASSETGPNTGELFF
TRBJ2-6 | TRBV7-2 | CASSPHLQGAAGANVLTF
TRBJ1-6 | TRBV7-9 | CASSLGSNHSPLHF
TRBJ1-2 | TRBV6-6 | CASRGAGGGLSGGYTF
TRBJ2-7 | TRBV29-1 | CSVQMGTGDHEQYF
TRBJ2-7 | TRBV29-1 | CSVAEGASEQYF
TRBJ1-1 | TRBV9 | CASSVGGDTEAFF
TRBJ1-1 | TRBV5-1 | CASSLDLTEAFF
TRBJ2-3 | TRBV29-1 | CSVAREGVYTQYF
TRBJ2-5 | TRBV29-1 | CSVERGRSGRETQYF
TRBJ1-1 | TRBV28 | CASRTGTGTDEAFF
TRBJ2-7 | TRBV6-1 | CASSEFVGARYEQYF
TRBJ2-1 | TRBV11-3 | CASSWTVHNEQFF
TRBJ2-1 | TRBV2 | CASRFAEQFF
TRBJ2-2 | TRBV27 | CASSRTGGLAGELFF
TRBJ1-4 | TRBV2 | CASSERTANEKLFF
TRBJ1-5 | TRBV3-1/TRBV3-2 | CASSLRGNQPQHF